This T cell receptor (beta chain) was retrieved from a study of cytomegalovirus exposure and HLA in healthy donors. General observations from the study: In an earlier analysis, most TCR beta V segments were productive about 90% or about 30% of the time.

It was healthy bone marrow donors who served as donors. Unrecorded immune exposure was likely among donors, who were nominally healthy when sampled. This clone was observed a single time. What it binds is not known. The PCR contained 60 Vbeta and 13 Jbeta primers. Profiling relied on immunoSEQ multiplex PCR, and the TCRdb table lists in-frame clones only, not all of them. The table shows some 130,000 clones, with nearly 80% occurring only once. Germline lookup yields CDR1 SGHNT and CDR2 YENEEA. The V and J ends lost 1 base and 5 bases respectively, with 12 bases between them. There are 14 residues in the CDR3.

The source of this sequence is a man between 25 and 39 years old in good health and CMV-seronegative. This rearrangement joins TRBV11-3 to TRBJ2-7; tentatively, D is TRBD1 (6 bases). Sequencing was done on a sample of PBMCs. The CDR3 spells CASSLGRGTDEQYF. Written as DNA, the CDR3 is TGTGCCAGCAGCTTAGGCAGGGGAACGGACGAGCAGTACTTC.